These T cell receptor beta chains were read from a single sample in a study of T cells after posttransplantation cyclophosphamide. The assay was immunoSEQ multiplex PCR, and TCRdb's table has in-frame clones only and misses some. The data show around 3,000 clones, with 61% seen just once and roughly 25% held by the top ten. Input material: memory CD8+ T cells sorted from blood. These receptors came from a woman aged 25-40 years in good health and a related stem cell transplant donor. CDR3s include the opening cysteine and the closing phenylalanine or tryptophan. The D gene is left open where the match is weak. A row's size may be missing; if present it is once, few, many or a size class.

.,TRBJ2-7,TRBD1,TRBV11-2,15,CASAKGGQGAYEQYF,TGTGCCAGCGCCAAAGGTGGGCAGGGGGCCTACGAGCAGTACTTC
few,TRBJ2-2,.,TRBV29-1,14,CSVRSSGESGELFF,TGCAGCGTCCGAAGCTCAGGGGAGTCCGGGGAGCTGTTTTTT
.,TRBJ1-2,.,TRBV6-1,16,CASSENAGPTADGYTF,TGTGCCAGCAGTGAAAACGCGGGCCCGACGGCGGATGGCTACACCTTC
few,TRBJ2-1,.,TRBV30,12,CAWSDWNNEQFF,TGTGCCTGGAGCGACTGGAACAATGAGCAGTTCTTC
few,TRBJ1-1,.,TRBV28,14,CASTSLYPNTEAFF,TGTGCCAGCACCTCGCTCTATCCGAACACTGAAGCTTTCTTT
.,TRBJ2-5,TRBD2,TRBV7-9,17,CASSQGSSSGGSETQYF,TGCGCCAGCAGCCAAGGATCGTCTAGCGGGGGGAGCGAGACCCAGTACTTC
.,TRBJ2-7,.,TRBV4-3,14,CASSQDGGSDEQYF,TGCGCCAGCAGCCAAGATGGCGGTTCAGACGAGCAGTACTTC
.,TRBJ2-6,.,TRBV15,15,CAVSVGGSGANVLTF,TGTGCCGTCTCTGTCGGTGGCTCTGGGGCCAACGTCCTGACTTTC
.,TRBJ2-7,.,TRBV4-2,14,CASSQGSGRYEQYF,TGTGCCAGCAGCCAAGGCTCAGGTCGATACGAGCAGTACTTC
.,TRBJ1-1,.,TRBV9,17,CASSPQGLDSMNTEAFF,TGTGCCAGCAGCCCTCAGGGTCTTGACAGCATGAACACTGAAGCTTTCTTT
.,TRBJ2-2,.,TRBV9,16,CASSVVGTRNTGELFF,TGTGCCAGCAGCGTAGTCGGGACAAGGAACACCGGGGAGCTGTTTTTT
.,TRBJ2-2,.,TRBV5-4,15,CASSPEGGRTGELFF,TGTGCCAGCAGCCCCGAGGGGGGGCGGACCGGGGAGCTGTTTTTT
.,TRBJ2-6,.,TRBV11-3,18,CASSQRMSRQSRANVLTF,TGTGCCAGCAGCCAACGGATGTCTCGACAAAGTCGGGCCAACGTCCTGACTTTC
.,TRBJ2-7,.,TRBV7-9,13,CASAEFYSYEQYF,TGTGCCAGCGCGGAATTCTACTCCTACGAGCAGTACTTC
.,TRBJ1-2,.,TRBV18,13,CASSQDTNYGYTF,TGTGCCAGCTCACAGGACACGAACTATGGCTACACCTTC
.,TRBJ1-1,TRBD1,TRBV9,13,CASSGEGGQEAFF,TGTGCCAGCAGCGGTGAAGGGGGACAGGAAGCTTTCTTT
few,TRBJ1-1,.,TRBV6-1,13,CASSTKQHTEAFF,TGTGCCAGCAGTACAAAACAGCACACTGAAGCTTTCTTT
hyperexpanded,TRBJ2-5,TRBD2,TRBV4-3,17,CASSQGSSSGGSETQYF,TGCGCCAGCAGCCAAGGATCGTCTAGCGGGGGGAGCGAGACCCAGTACTTC
once,TRBJ2-7,TRBD1,TRBV5-6,15,CASSLSGTGVHGQYF,TGTGCCAGCAGCTTGAGCGGGACAGGGGTTCACGGGCAGTACTTC
.,TRBJ2-3,.,TRBV27,16,CASSPSGGTGTDTQYF,TGTGCCAGCAGTCCGTCGGGCGGGACTGGCACAGATACGCAGTATTTT
few,TRBJ1-1,.,TRBV2,14,CASRLGQGFTEAFF,TGTGCCAGCAGACTCGGCCAGGGCTTCACTGAAGCTTTCTTT
.,TRBJ2-5,.,TRBV7-3,16,CASSLEEKGVEETQYF,TGTGCCAGCAGCTTAGAGGAGAAAGGAGTGGAAGAGACCCAGTACTTC
few,TRBJ2-5,.,TRBV7-2,16,CASSPWVASPGETQYF,TGTGCCAGCAGCCCTTGGGTAGCCTCTCCCGGGGAGACCCAGTACTTC
.,TRBJ2-5,TRBD2,TRBV7-3,17,CASSPTGLAGGRETQYF,TGTGCCAGCAGCCCAACTGGACTAGCGGGGGGGCGAGAGACCCAGTACTTC
.,TRBJ2-7,.,TRBV5-4,14,CASSLSERAYEQYF,TGTGCCAGCAGCTTATCGGAGCGGGCCTACGAGCAGTACTTC
.,TRBJ2-2,.,TRBV7-2,14,CASRPDSYTGELFF,TGTGCCAGCAGGCCCGACAGTTACACCGGGGAGCTGTTTTTT
.,TRBJ2-7,TRBD1,TRBV11-3,15,CASSAGTGESNEQYF,TGTGCCAGCAGCGCAGGGACAGGGGAGTCCAACGAGCAGTACTTC
once,TRBJ2-1,TRBD2,TRBV6-1,15,CASSSGLEAYNEQFF,TGTGCCAGCAGCTCGGGACTAGAAGCCTACAATGAGCAGTTCTTC
.,TRBJ2-3,TRBD2,TRBV6-1,15,CASSSSGGGADTQYF,TGTGCCAGCAGTTCTAGCGGGGGGGGCGCAGATACGCAGTATTTT
few,TRBJ1-4,.,TRBV4-1,15,CASREAGASNEKLFF,TGCGCCAGCAGAGAGGCGGGGGCTTCCAATGAAAAACTGTTTTTT
.,TRBJ1-2,.,TRBV19,16,CASSSPREGENYGYTF,TGTGCCAGTAGTTCTCCCCGAGAGGGAGAGAACTATGGCTACACCTTC
large,TRBJ2-5,TRBD2,TRBV2,15,CASSEDGGSQETQYF,TGTGCCAGCAGTGAGGACGGGGGGTCTCAGGAGACCCAGTACTTC
few,TRBJ2-1,TRBD2,TRBV5-1,17,CASSFSSLAGSYNEQFF,TGCGCCAGCAGCTTTTCGTCACTAGCGGGTTCATACAATGAGCAGTTCTTC
.,TRBJ2-2,.,TRBV7-6,14,CASSLGLNTGELFF,TGTGCCAGCAGCTTAGGACTTAACACCGGGGAGCTGTTTTTT
few,TRBJ1-2,.,TRBV11-2,13,CASSPFPNYGYTF,TGTGCCAGCAGCCCCTTCCCTAACTATGGCTACACCTTC
.,TRBJ1-6,TRBD1,TRBV10-1,17,CASSEPRGYTYNSPLHF,TGCGCCAGCAGTGAACCCAGGGGGTATACCTATAATTCACCCCTCCACTTT
.,TRBJ2-1,.,TRBV29-1,14,CSVGSVAVYNEQFF,TGCAGCGTTGGGTCCGTGGCCGTGTACAATGAGCAGTTCTTC
.,TRBJ1-6,.,TRBV13,12,CASSFQNSPLHF,TGTGCCAGCAGCTTTCAGAATTCACCCCTCCACTTT
once,TRBJ2-3,.,TRBV6-4,13,CASSELGTDTQYF,TGTGCCAGCAGTGAATTAGGCACAGATACGCAGTATTTT
.,TRBJ2-5,.,TRBV15,15,CATSRGLGGAETQYF,TGTGCCACCAGCAGAGGATTGGGGGGGGCTGAGACCCAGTACTTC
once,TRBJ1-5,.,TRBV6-7,11,CASRGHRPQHF,TGTGCCTCCCGTGGGCACCGACCCCAGCATTTT
.,TRBJ1-2,TRBD1,TRBV2,14,CASSPGQGGYGYTF,TGTGCCAGCAGCCCGGGACAGGGGGGCTATGGCTACACCTTC
.,TRBJ2-6,.,TRBV4-3,16,CASSQDKSSGANVLTF,TGCGCCAGCAGCCAAGATAAATCCTCTGGGGCCAACGTCCTGACTTTC
.,TRBJ1-6,TRBD1,TRBV19,15,CASSPLQGAGSPLHF,TGTGCCAGTAGTCCCCTACAGGGGGCTGGATCACCCCTCCACTTT
few,TRBJ1-6,.,TRBV18,15,CASSPTGSAGSPLHF,TGTGCCAGCTCACCCACAGGAAGTGCAGGGTCACCCCTCCACTTT
.,TRBJ1-2,TRBD1,TRBV7-9,15,CATQNGQGADYGYTF,TGTGCCACCCAAAATGGACAGGGGGCTGACTATGGCTACACCTTC
few,TRBJ2-7,.,TRBV7-2,15,CASSLSPSATYEQYF,TGTGCCAGCAGCTTATCTCCTAGCGCAACCTACGAGCAGTACTTC
medium-sized,TRBJ2-1,.,TRBV5-6,14,CASSLGPYFNEQFF,TGTGCCAGCAGCTTGGGCCCATACTTTAATGAGCAGTTCTTC
.,TRBJ1-2,TRBD1,TRBV6-1,15,CASRPTGDSNYGYTF,TGTGCCAGCAGGCCTACAGGGGATTCTAACTATGGCTACACCTTC
few,TRBJ1-2,.,TRBV7-8,15,CASSRHQGPSYGYTF,TGTGCCAGCAGCCGCCATCAGGGGCCGAGCTATGGCTACACCTTC
.,TRBJ2-7,TRBD1,TRBV10-1,15,CASSMGQGGSYEQYF,TGCGCCAGCAGTATGGGACAGGGGGGCTCCTACGAGCAGTACTTC
few,TRBJ2-6,.,TRBV28,18,CASSSSQGGLSGANVLTF,TGTGCCAGCAGTTCTTCCCAGGGAGGACTCTCTGGGGCCAACGTCCTGACTTTC
.,TRBJ2-7,.,TRBV7-6,16,CASSLLDRGTPYEQYF,TGTGCCAGCAGCTTGCTGGACAGAGGAACTCCCTACGAGCAGTACTTC